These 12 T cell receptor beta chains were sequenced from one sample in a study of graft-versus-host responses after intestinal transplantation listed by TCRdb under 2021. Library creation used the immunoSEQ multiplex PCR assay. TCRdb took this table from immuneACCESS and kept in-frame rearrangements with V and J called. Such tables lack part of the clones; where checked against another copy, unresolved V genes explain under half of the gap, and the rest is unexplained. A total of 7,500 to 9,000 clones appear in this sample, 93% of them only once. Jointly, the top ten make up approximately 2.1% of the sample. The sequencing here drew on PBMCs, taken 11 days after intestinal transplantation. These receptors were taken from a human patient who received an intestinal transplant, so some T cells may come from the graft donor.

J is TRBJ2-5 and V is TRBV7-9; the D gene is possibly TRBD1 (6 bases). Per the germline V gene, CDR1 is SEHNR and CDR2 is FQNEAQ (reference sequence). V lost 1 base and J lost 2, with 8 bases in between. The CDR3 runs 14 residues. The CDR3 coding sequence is TGTGCCAGCAGCTTAGGGACAGTACAAGAGACCCAGTACTTC. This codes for CASSLGTVQETQYF.

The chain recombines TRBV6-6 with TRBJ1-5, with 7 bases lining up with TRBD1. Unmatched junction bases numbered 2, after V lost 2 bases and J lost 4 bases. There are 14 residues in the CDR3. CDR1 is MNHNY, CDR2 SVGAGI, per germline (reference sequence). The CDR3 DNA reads TGTGCCAGCAGTTACCCGGGACAGAATCAGCCCCAGCATTTT. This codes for CASSYPGQNQPQHF.

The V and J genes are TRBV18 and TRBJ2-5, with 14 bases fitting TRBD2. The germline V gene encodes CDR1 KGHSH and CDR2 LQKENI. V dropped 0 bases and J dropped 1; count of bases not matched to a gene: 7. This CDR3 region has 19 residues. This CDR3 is CASSPPWGLAGEFQETQYF. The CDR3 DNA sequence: TGTGCCAGCTCACCACCTTGGGGACTAGCGGGAGAGTTCCAAGAGACCCAGTACTTC.

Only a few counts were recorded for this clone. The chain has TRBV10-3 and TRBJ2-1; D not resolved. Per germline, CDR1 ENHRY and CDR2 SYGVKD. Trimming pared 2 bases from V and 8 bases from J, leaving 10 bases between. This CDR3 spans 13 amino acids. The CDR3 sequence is CAISELSPDEQFF. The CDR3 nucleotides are TGTGCCATCAGTGAGCTTTCGCCAGATGAGCAGTTCTTC.

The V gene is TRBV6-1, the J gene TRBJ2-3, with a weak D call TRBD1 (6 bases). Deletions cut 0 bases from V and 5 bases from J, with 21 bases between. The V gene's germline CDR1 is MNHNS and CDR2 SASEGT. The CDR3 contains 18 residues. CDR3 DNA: TGTGCCAGCAGTGAAGCGCTTATTAGGTATACAGGGCAAGATACGCAGTATTTT. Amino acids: CASSEALIRYTGQDTQYF.

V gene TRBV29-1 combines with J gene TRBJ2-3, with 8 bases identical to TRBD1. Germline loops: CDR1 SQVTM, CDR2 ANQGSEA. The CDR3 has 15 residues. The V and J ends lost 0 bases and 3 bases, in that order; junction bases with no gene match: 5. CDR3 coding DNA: TGCAGCGTTGAAGAGGGCAGGGGGCTTACAGATACGCAGTATTTT. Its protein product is CSVEEGRGLTDTQYF.

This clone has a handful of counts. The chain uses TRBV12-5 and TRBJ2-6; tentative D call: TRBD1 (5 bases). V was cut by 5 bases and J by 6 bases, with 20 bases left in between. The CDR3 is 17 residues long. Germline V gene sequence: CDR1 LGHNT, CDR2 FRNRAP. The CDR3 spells CASGPPRLTVVANVLTF. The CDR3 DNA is TGTGCTAGTGGTCCCCCCCGTTTGACAGTAGTGGCCAACGTCCTGACTTTC.

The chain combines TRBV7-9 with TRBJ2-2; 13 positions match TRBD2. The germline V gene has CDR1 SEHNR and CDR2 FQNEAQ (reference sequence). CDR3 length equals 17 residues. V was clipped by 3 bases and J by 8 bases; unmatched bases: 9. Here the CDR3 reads CASSFRTSGGASGELFF. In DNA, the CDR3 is TGTGCCAGCAGCTTCCGAACTAGCGGGGGGGCTTCTGGGGAGCTGTTTTTT.

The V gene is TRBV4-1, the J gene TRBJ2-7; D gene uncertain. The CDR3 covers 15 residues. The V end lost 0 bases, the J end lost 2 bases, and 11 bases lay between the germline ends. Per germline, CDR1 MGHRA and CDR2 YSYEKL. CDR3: CASSQDPGSAYEQYF. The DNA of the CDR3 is TGCGCCAGCAGCCAAGATCCAGGTTCAGCCTACGAGCAGTACTTC.

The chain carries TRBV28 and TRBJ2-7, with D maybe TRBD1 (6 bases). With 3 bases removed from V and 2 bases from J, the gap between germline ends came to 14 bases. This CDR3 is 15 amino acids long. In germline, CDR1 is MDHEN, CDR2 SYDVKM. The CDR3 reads CASSFHPTGPYEQYF. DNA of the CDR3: TGTGCCAGCAGTTTCCACCCGACAGGCCCCTACGAGCAGTACTTC.

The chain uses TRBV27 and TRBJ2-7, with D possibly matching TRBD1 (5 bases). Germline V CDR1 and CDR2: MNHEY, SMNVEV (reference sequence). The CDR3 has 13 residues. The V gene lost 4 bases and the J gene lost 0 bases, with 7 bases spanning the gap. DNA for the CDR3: TGTGCCAGCAGTTCAGGGTCCTCCTACGAGCAGTACTTC. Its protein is CASSSGSSYEQYF.

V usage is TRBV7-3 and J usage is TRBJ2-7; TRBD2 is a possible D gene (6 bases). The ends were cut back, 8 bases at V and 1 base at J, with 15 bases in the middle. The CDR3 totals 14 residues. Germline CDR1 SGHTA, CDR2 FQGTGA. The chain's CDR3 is CASFPRDSSYEQYF. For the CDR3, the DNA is TGTGCCAGCTTTCCCCGGGACTCTTCCTACGAGCAGTACTTC.